What follows are 16 T cell receptor beta chains derived from one specimen sequenced in a study of blood T cell repertoires in COVID-19. TCRdb keeps only in-frame clones here, not all; method: immunoSEQ multiplex PCR. The table shows 150,000 to 200,000 clones, with roughly 79% occurring only once. Material: peripheral blood. These receptors were taken from a woman between 35 and 50 years old with COVID-19, enrolled during active disease.

The V gene is TRBV19, the J gene TRBJ1-1; D gene unclear. The V and J ends lost 4 bases and 11 bases respectively, with 29 bases between them. CDR3 length: 17 amino acids. Germline V gene data show CDR1 as LNHDA and CDR2 as SQIVND (reference sequence). Here the CDR3 DNA reads TGTGCCAGTAGTACCCGACGTCTCGAGTCTACCAACCGAGGGGCTTTCTTT. This codes for CASSTRRLESTNRGAFF.

V and J are TRBV6-6 and TRBJ1-2; TRBD1 matches 10 bases. The junction had 8 bases not matched to a gene; V was cut back by 6 bases and J by 7 bases. This CDR3 region has 14 residues. Germline V CDR1 and CDR2: MNHNY, SVGAGI (reference sequence). CDR3 protein: CASSAGGTGVGYTF. In nucleotides, the CDR3 is TGTGCCAGCAGCGCCGGCGGGACAGGGGTTGGCTACACCTTC.

The sample holds one count of this clone. The CDR3 region has the DNA TGTGCCAGCAGGCCTACAGGGGCCAGCTATGGCTACACCTTC. It translates to CASRPTGASYGYTF. The chain uses TRBV6-2 or TRBV6-3 and TRBJ1-2, with TRBD1 matching over 7 bases. V dropped 6 bases and J dropped 4; count of bases not matched to a gene: 8. Looked up from germline, CDR1 is MNHEY and CDR2 is SVGEGT. This CDR3 is built from 14 residues.

J is TRBJ2-1 and V is TRBV7-3, with 9 bases lining up with TRBD1. From germline, CDR1 is SGHTA and CDR2 FQGTGA. J lost 7 bases, V lost 5 bases, and 3 bases had no gene match. The CDR3 extends over 13 amino acids. DNA for the CDR3: TGTGCCAGCAGCAAACAGGGGGCAAATGAGCAGTTCTTC. Translating gives CASSKQGANEQFF.

J is TRBJ2-2 and V is TRBV27; D uncertain. Per the germline V gene, CDR1 is MNHEY and CDR2 is SMNVEV (reference sequence). CDR3 length: 13 amino acids. V was pared by 3 bases and J by 8 bases, with 10 bases between. For the CDR3, the DNA is TGTGCCAGCAGTTTTCGTAGTGCGGGGGAGCTGTTTTTT. Protein: CASSFRSAGELFF.

This chain connects TRBV6-2 or TRBV6-3 to TRBJ2-7; 7 bases agree with TRBD2. V was clipped by 0 bases and J by 6 bases; unmatched bases: 8. This CDR3 is 15 amino acids long. Germline V gene sequence: CDR1 MNHEY, CDR2 SVGEGT. The CDR3: CASSYSKLRGFEQYV. As DNA, the CDR3 is TGTGCCAGCAGTTACTCGAAGTTGCGGGGGTTCGAGCAGTACGTC.

This clone was counted only a few times. The CDR3 is CASSHTSEGYEQYF. The CDR3, as DNA: TGTGCCAGCAGCCACACCTCCGAGGGCTACGAGCAGTACTTC. This chain links TRBV6-2 or TRBV6-3 with TRBJ2-7; D perhaps matches TRBD2 (5 bases). Germline assignment: CDR1 MNHEY and CDR2 SVGEGT. The V and J ends lost 6 bases and 3 bases respectively, with 15 bases between them. The CDR3 runs 14 residues.

The chain is built from TRBV6-5 and TRBJ1-5; D possibly corresponds to TRBD1 (5 bases). This CDR3 is 13 amino acids long. CDR1 is MNHEY, CDR2 SVGAGI, per germline. V was trimmed by 8 bases and J by 3 bases, leaving 11 bases between them. CDR3 loop: CASGGGVNQPQHF. CDR3 nucleotide sequence: TGTGCCAGCGGGGGGGGAGTCAATCAGCCCCAGCATTTT.

The CDR3 sequence: CAISDTGTMYEQYF. The DNA of the CDR3 is TGTGCCATCTCGGATACCGGGACAATGTACGAGCAGTACTTC. The V gene is TRBV10-3, the J gene TRBJ2-7; a possible D gene is TRBD1 (6 bases). V was clipped by 8 bases and J by 4 bases, with 18 bases between them. The CDR3 is 14 amino acids. CDR1 is ENHRY and CDR2 is SYGVKD in the germline V gene.

V is TRBV2 and J is TRBJ1-6, with D uncertain. Germline CDR1 SNHLY, CDR2 FYNNEI. This CDR3 region has 15 residues. V dropped 4 bases and J dropped 6 bases, with 13 bases sitting between them. The CDR3 loop reads CASSGGPGSNSPLHF. DNA of the CDR3: TGTGCCAGCAGTGGAGGACCGGGGAGTAATTCACCCCTCCACTTT.

The rearrangement links TRBV3-1 (or the pseudogene TRBV3-2) to TRBJ2-1, with D hard to call. This CDR3 has 12 amino acids. Germline CDR1 is LGHDT and CDR2 is YNNKEL (reference sequence). V was clipped by 3 bases and J by 13 bases, with 13 bases between them. The chain's CDR3 is CASSHEGRLQFF. The CDR3 DNA reads as TGTGCCAGCAGCCACGAAGGCAGGCTCCAGTTCTTC.

This chain connects TRBV11-2 to TRBJ2-5; D is unclear. The CDR3 spans 14 residues. Looked up from germline, CDR1 is SGHAT and CDR2 is FQNNGV. V gave up 6 bases and J gave up 5 bases, with 16 bases separating them. In DNA form, the CDR3 reads TGTGCCAGCAGTCCAAGGCTCTCCAGGGAGACCCAGTACTTC. It is translated as CASSPRLSRETQYF.

The chain recombines TRBV6-2 or TRBV6-3 with TRBJ1-1, with a weak D call TRBD1 (5 bases). Germline V gives CDR1 MNHEY, CDR2 SVGEGT. V was pared by 2 bases and J by 4 bases, with 11 bases between. The CDR3 contains 14 residues. The CDR3 loop is CASSYRGDGTEAFF. CDR3 DNA: TGTGCCAGCAGTTACCGGGGGGATGGCACTGAAGCTTTCTTT.

CDR3 amino acids: CASSSPHEKLFF. The CDR3 coding sequence is TGTGCCAGCAGCTCCCCTCATGAAAAACTGTTTTTT. The chain is built from TRBV5-6 and TRBJ1-4, with D unresolved. This CDR3 region has 12 residues. The germline V and J ends were trimmed by 3 bases and 6 bases, with 6 bases remaining between them. Germline CDR1 and CDR2: SGHDT and YYEEEE.

This chain connects TRBV28 to TRBJ1-1; D is unresolved. Per the germline V gene, CDR1 is MDHEN and CDR2 is SYDVKM. V lost 5 bases, J lost 0 bases, and 16 bases lay in between. This CDR3 is built from 16 residues. The CDR3 bases are TGTGCCAGCAGTCCCCCCGGGGAGGGATTGAACACTGAAGCTTTCTTT. Amino acids: CASSPPGEGLNTEAFF. Full variable domain (remainder filled in from reference TRBV28 and TRBJ1-1): DVKVTQSSRYLVKRTGEKVFLECVQDMDHENMFWYRQDPGLGLRLIYFSYDVKMKEKGDIPEGYSVSREKKERFSLILESASTNQTSMYLCASSPPGEGLNTEAFFGQGTRLTVV.

The chain employs TRBV20-1 and TRBJ2-5; D unresolved. The V gene's germline CDR1 is DFQATT and CDR2 SNEGSKA (reference sequence). V lost 2 bases to trimming and J lost 5 bases, with 6 bases between them. The CDR3 loop spans 11 amino acids. The DNA of the CDR3 is TGCAGTGCTAGAAGAGCGGAGACCCAGTACTTC. Translated: CSARRAETQYF.